Following are 8 T cell receptor beta chains from one sample sequenced in a study of control samples from healthy donors and cancer patients. The protocol was immunoSEQ multiplex PCR, while the TCRdb copy is restricted to in-frame clones and leaves out a portion. The profile shows approximately 70,000 clones, about 80% of them singletons. What was sequenced was blood. All receptors come from a man aged 45-65 years in good health.

V gene TRBV6-2 or TRBV6-3 combines with J gene TRBJ2-1; 10 bases agree with TRBD2. Germline CDR1 is MNHEY and CDR2 is SVGEGT. The CDR3 has 15 amino acids. Trimming cost V 6 bases and J 5 bases; bases outside gene matches: 7. In nucleotides, the CDR3 is TGTGCCAGCAGCCCTAGCGGGAGTCGGGACAATGAGCAGTTCTTC. This codes for CASSPSGSRDNEQFF.

The chain recombines TRBV4-3 with TRBJ1-2, with D maybe TRBD1 (5 bases). V lost 6 bases and J lost 5, with 13 bases in between. Germline CDR1 LGHNA, CDR2 YSLEER. The CDR3 runs 13 residues. The CDR3 protein is CASREVGGYGYTF. In DNA form, the CDR3 reads TGCGCCAGCAGAGAAGTGGGGGGGTATGGCTACACCTTC.

There are a few counts of this clone. The V gene is TRBV24-1, the J gene TRBJ2-1; no clear D. This CDR3 has 11 amino acids. V gave up 8 bases and J gave up 5 bases, with 6 bases separating them. CDR1 and CDR2 from the germline V gene are KGHDR and SFDVKD. The CDR3 spells CATNLNNEQFF. The CDR3 DNA reads TGTGCCACCAACTTAAACAATGAGCAGTTCTTC.

CDR3 coding DNA: TGTGCCAGCAGCCTAGAAACTAGGATTTTTTACTTC. This encodes CASSLETRIFYF. The rearrangement joins TRBV7-9 to TRBJ2-4; a possible D gene is TRBD2 (5 bases). Germline lookup yields CDR1 SEHNR and CDR2 FQNEAQ (reference sequence). This CDR3 is 12 amino acids long. V gave up 5 bases and J gave up 16 bases, with 18 bases separating them.

A note on this clone: Within the sample, other DNA sequences also encode this same CDR3. V gene TRBV24-1 combines with J gene TRBJ2-5; 7 bases fit TRBD1. Germline assignment: CDR1 KGHDR and CDR2 SFDVKD. V dropped 3 bases and J dropped 0; count of bases not matched to a gene: 3. This CDR3 spans 15 amino acids. CDR3 sequence: CATSDPDRYQETQYF. The CDR3 coding sequence is TGTGCCACCAGTGATCCGGACAGGTACCAAGAGACCCAGTACTTC.

This rearrangement joins TRBV3-1 (or the pseudogene TRBV3-2) to TRBJ1-2; TRBD1 might be the D (5 bases). Trimming took 0 bases from V and 8 from J, leaving 16 bases between them. The CDR3 runs 15 residues. Germline CDR1 LGHDT, CDR2 YNNKEL (reference sequence). CDR3: CASSQEVGLRGGYTF. CDR3 DNA: TGTGCCAGCAGCCAAGAGGTGGGGCTGCGAGGCGGCTACACCTTC.

This clone was seen a single time. This sequence joins TRBV5-1 and TRBJ2-5; no definite D call. The germline V gene has CDR1 SGHRS and CDR2 YFSETQ. V was trimmed by 0 bases and J by 3 bases, leaving 6 bases between them. The CDR3 consists of 13 residues. The CDR3 sequence is CASSLDFKETQYF. The CDR3 DNA follows: TGCGCCAGCAGCTTGGACTTCAAAGAGACCCAGTACTTC. The variable domain in full, completed from reference TRBV5-1 and TRBJ2-5, reads KAGVTQTPRYLIKTRGQQVTLSCSPISGHRSVSWYQQTPGQGLQFLFEYFSETQRNKGNFPGRFSGRQFSNSRSEMNVSTLELGDSALYLCASSLDFKETQYFGPGTRLLVL.

The rearrangement links TRBV6-1 to TRBJ2-2, with 12 bases lining up with TRBD2. The CDR3 contains 19 residues. From germline, CDR1 is MNHNS and CDR2 SASEGT. Unmatched junction bases numbered 5, after V lost 0 bases and J lost 0 bases. This CDR3 is CASSEALAGGAANTGELFF. DNA of the CDR3: TGTGCCAGCAGTGAAGCTCTAGCGGGGGGGGCCGCGAACACCGGGGAGCTGTTTTTT.